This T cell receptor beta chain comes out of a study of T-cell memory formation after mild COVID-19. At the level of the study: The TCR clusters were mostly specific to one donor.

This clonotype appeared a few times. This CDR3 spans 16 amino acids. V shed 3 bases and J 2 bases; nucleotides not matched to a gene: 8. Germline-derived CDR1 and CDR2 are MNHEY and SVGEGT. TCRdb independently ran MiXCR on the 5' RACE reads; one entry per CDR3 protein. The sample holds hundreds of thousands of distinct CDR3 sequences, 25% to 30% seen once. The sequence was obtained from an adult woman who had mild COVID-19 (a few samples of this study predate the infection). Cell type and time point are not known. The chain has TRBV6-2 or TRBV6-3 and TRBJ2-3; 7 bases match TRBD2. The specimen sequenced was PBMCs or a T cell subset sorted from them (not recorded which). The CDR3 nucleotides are TGTGCCAGCAGTTATCCTACCGCGGGAGCCACAGATACGCAGTATTTT. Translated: CASSYPTAGATDTQYF.